This TCR beta chain was captured in a study of blood T cell repertoires in COVID-19. Study-level information: Some COVID-19 samples were acute and others convalescent; all came from the United States, Italy and Spain. The analysed material was cDNA or gDNA that came from T cells, B-cell-depleted T cells, or PBMCs.

Per the study methods: Amplification with reference gene primers provided the estimates of nucleated cell counts. The repertoire was sequenced with immunoSEQ multiplex PCR; TCRdb's copy has only in-frame clones and lacks some. V, J and clone size reflect that table, while D and trimming were determined from the DNA. This sample yields around 250,000 clones, of which under 90% are seen a single time; about 3.4% belongs to the top ten. The sample was peripheral blood. The clonotype comes from a woman aged 18-29 years with acute or convalescent COVID-19.

The CDR3 region has the DNA TGCAGCGGATCCAGGACAGGGAACACTGAAGCTTTCTTT. This gives the protein CSGSRTGNTEAFF. This rearrangement joins TRBV29-1 to TRBJ1-1, with 7 bases fitting TRBD1. Germline CDR1 SQVTM, CDR2 ANQGSEA. The CDR3 sequence is 13 residues long. The trim removed 7 bases at V and 1 base at J, leaving 6 bases unmatched.